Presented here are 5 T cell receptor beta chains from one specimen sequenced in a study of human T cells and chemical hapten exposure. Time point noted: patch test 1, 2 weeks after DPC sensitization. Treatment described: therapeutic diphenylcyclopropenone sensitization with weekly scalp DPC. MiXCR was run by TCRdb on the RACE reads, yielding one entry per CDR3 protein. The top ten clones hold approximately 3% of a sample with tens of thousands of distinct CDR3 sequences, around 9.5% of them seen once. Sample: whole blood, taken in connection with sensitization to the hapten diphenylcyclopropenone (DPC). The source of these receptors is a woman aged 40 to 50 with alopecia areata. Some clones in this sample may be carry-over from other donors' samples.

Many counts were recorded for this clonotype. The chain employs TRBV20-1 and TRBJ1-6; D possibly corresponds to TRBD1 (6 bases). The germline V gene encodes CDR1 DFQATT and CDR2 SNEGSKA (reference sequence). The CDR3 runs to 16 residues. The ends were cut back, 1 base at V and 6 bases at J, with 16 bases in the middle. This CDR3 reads CSARGGGQPSNSPLHF. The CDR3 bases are TGCAGTGCTAGAGGGGGCGGACAGCCTTCTAATTCACCCCTCCACTTT.

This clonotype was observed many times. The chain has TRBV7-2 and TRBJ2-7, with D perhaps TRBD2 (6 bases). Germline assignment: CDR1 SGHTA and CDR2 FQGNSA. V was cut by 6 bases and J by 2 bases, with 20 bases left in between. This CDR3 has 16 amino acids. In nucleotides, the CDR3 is TGTGCCAGCAGAGACTACCCCGGCGGGGCAACCTACGAGCAGTACTTC. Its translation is CASRDYPGGATYEQYF.

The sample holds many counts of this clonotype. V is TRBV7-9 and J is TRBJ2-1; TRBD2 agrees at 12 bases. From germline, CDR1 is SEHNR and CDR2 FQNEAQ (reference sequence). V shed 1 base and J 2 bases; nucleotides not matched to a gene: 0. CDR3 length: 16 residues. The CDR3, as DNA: TGTGCCAGCAGCTTAGGACTAGCGGGGGCCTACAATGAGCAGTTCTTC. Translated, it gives CASSLGLAGAYNEQFF.

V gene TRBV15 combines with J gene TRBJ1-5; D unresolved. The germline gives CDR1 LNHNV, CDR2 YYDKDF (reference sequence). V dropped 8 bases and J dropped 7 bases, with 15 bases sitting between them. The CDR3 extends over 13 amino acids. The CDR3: CATREGSEQPQHF. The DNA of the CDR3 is TGTGCCACCCGCGAGGGAAGTGAACAGCCCCAGCATTTT. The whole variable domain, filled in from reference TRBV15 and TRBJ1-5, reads DAMVIQNPRYQVTQFGKPVTLSCSQTLNHNVMYWYQQKSSQAPKLLFHYYDKDFNNEADTPDNFQSRRPNTSFCFLDIRSPGLGDTAMYLCATREGSEQPQHFGDGTRLSIL.

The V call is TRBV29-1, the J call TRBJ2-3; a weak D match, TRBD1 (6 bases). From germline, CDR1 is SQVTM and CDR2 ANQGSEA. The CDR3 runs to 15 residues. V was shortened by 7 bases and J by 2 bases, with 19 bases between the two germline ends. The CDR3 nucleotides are TGCAGCGCTGAGGAGAAACAGGGAAACACAGATACGCAGTATTTT. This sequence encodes CSAEEKQGNTDTQYF.